These T cell receptor beta chains were read from a single sample in a study of blood T cell repertoires in COVID-19. Assay used: immunoSEQ multiplex PCR; TCRdb lists only in-frame clones, some missing. The table has roughly 100,000 clones, around four fifths seen once. Sequenced: peripheral blood. Receptor source: a man in his 60s with active or convalescent COVID-19. Both conserved end residues are part of each CDR3. A row's size may be missing; if present it is once, few, many or a size class.

size | J | V | CDR3
once | TRBJ2-1 | TRBV7-9 | CASSFRTGFLNEQFF
. | TRBJ2-3 | TRBV3-1/TRBV3-2 | CASSNTGTTTDTQYF
. | TRBJ1-6 | TRBV12-3/TRBV12-4 | CASSFGASSPLHF
. | TRBJ2-3 | TRBV5-1 | CASSSGLAGFQDTQYF
. | TRBJ1-3 | TRBV28 | CASSGPGGSGNTIYF
. | TRBJ2-7 | TRBV28 | CASSSEGLVLYEQYF
once | TRBJ1-1 | TRBV6-6 | CASTWGQTNTEAFF
few | TRBJ2-7 | TRBV18 | CASSPKDRGAYEQYF
. | TRBJ2-1 | TRBV10-3 | CAIRSLDALSNEQFF
. | TRBJ1-3 | TRBV18 | CASSRLEEGSGNTIYF
. | TRBJ2-1 | TRBV7-3 | CASSLRGVSTTSSYNEQFF
. | TRBJ2-1 | TRBV30 | CAWSSGAWSNEQFF
. | TRBJ1-6 | TRBV7-8 | CASSLEDRGNSPLHF
few | TRBJ2-5 | TRBV19 | CASSPRGTDEATQYF
. | TRBJ2-7 | TRBV5-4 | CASSLSSASYEQYF
. | TRBJ2-2 | TRBV6-5 | CASRMFREAGELFF
once | TRBJ2-1 | TRBV19 | CASSKVGRNNEQFF
. | TRBJ1-5 | TRBV18 | CASSKETGNQPQHF
. | TRBJ1-2 | TRBV6-1 | CASSEVIGYTF
. | TRBJ1-2 | TRBV27 | CASSNRDGTGYTF
once | TRBJ2-5 | TRBV29-1 | CSVGRGRLETQYF
. | TRBJ1-6 | TRBV30 | CAWRRPNSPLHF
. | TRBJ2-1 | TRBV10-1 | CASTPGGSSYNEQFF
. | TRBJ1-1 | TRBV6-5 | CASSSDRVSVTEAFF
. | TRBJ1-5 | TRBV24-1 | CATSDFTGFQHF
. | TRBJ2-5 | TRBV7-6 | CASSLAPSTGAETQYF
. | TRBJ2-1 | TRBV7-9 | CASSSGRVEQFF